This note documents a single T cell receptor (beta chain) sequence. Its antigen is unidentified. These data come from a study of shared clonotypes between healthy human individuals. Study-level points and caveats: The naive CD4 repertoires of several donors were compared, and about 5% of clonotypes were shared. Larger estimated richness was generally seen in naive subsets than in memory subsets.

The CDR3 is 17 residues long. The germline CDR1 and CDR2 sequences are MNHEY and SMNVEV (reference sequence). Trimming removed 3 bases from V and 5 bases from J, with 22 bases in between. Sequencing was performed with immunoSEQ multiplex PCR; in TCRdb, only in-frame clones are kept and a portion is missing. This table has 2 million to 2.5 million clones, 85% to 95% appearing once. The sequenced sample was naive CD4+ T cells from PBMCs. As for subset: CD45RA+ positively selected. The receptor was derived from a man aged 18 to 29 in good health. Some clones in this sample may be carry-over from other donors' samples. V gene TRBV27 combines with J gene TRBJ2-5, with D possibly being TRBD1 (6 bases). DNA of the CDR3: TGTGCCAGCAGTTTCCTAATGGGCAGGGGCCCCGGGGAGACCCAGTACTTC. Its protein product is CASSFLMGRGPGETQYF.